This T cell receptor (beta chain) appears in the sequencing data of a study of T cell responses to AZD1222 COVID-19 vaccine. The CDR3 runs to 15 residues. V lost 0 bases and J 6 bases, leaving 12 bases between the germline ends. Germline V gene sequence: CDR1 MGHRA, CDR2 YSYEKL. This clone showed up just a few times. Assay: immunoSEQ multiplex PCR; the TCRdb copy retains only in-frame clones and omits some. The sample contains 150,000 or so clones, roughly nine tenths of which appear only once. The chain combines TRBV4-1 with TRBJ2-1; D may be TRBD2 (5 bases). The material sequenced was peripheral blood, taken on day 0 of AZD1222 vaccination. The receptor comes from an adult in good health. CDR3 nucleotide sequence: TGCGCCAGCAGCCAAGATGGACTGTCGAGCAATGAGCAGTTCTTC. This codes for CASSQDGLSSNEQFF.